Given below is one TCR beta chain in context. Its cognate antigen is unknown. Time point specified: cycle 4 day 1 (C4D1), after about 6 weeks of nivolumab. Relapses following autologous stem cell transplantation were seen in all patients, with brentuximab vedotin exposure varying. Best responses fell into complete response, partial response or progressive disease. The data derive from a study of PD-1 blockade in classical Hodgkin lymphoma. The study, taken as a whole, reports: Patients starting nivolumab under 1 year after ASCT were excluded.

Generated by immunoSEQ multiplex PCR, the TCRdb table keeps only in-frame clones and is missing some. The sample holds 20,000 to 25,000 clones; about 70% are singletons and the top ten take 15% to 20%. V shed 4 bases, J shed 9 bases, and the junction held 11 bases outside the gene matches. This CDR3 is 16 amino acids long. CDR1 SGHDN and CDR2 FVKESK come from the germline V gene. This chain joins TRBV14 and TRBJ2-7, with TRBD2 identical over 14 bases. The sample here was peripheral blood mononuclear cells (PBMCs), taken before the fourth cycle of nivolumab. This clonotype originated in a human donor with classical Hodgkin lymphoma. The CDR3 DNA sequence: TGTGCCAGCAGCCCTCCGGGACTAGCGGGGGCCCCCGGGCAGTACTTC. It codes for CASSPPGLAGAPGQYF.